The entry that follows covers one TCR beta chain sequence. There are 12 residues in the CDR3. Trimming removed 4 bases at V and 6 bases at J, with 13 bases between. Per the germline V gene, CDR1 is DFQATT and CDR2 is SNEGSKA (reference sequence). The sample belongs to a study of blood T cells in healthy people across ages. Together with a sample-barcoded 5' primer, a J-beta primer mix was included in a second PCR lasting roughly 7 to 11 cycles. Researchers report that each sample yielded at least 2.5 million CDR3-containing paired-end reads. TCRdb reprocessed the 5' RACE reads via MiXCR and lists one record per CDR3 protein. Among roughly 800,000 distinct CDR3 sequences, 55% to 70% were seen once, and the ten largest hold approximately 23%.

Sequenced input: blood. This chain joins TRBV20-1 and TRBJ2-7, with D maybe TRBD1 (5 bases). This TCR derives from a young man in good health. CDR3 residues: CSANQGAREQYF. The DNA of the CDR3 is TGCAGTGCTAACCAGGGTGCCCGCGAGCAGTACTTC.